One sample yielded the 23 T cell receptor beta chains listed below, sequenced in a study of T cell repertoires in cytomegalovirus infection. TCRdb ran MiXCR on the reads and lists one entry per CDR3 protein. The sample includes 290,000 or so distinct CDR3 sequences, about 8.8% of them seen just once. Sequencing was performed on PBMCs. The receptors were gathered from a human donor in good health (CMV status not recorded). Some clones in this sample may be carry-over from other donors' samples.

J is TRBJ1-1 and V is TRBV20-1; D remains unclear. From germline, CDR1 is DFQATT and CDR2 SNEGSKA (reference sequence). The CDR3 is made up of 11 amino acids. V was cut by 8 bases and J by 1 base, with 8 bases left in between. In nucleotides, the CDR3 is TGCAGTACAAACAGGAACACTGAAGCTTTCTTT. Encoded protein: CSTNRNTEAFF.

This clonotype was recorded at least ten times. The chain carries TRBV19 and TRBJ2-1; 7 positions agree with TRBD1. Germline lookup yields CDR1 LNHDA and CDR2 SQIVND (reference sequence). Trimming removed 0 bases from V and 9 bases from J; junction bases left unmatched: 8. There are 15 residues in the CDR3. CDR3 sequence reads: CASSIDHGTVGEQFF. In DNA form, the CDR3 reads TGTGCCAGTAGTATAGATCATGGGACAGTGGGTGAGCAGTTCTTC. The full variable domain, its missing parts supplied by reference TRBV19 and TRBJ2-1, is DGGITQSPKYLFRKEGQNVTLSCEQNLNHDAMYWYRQDPGQGLRLIYYSQIVNDFQKGDIAEGYSVSREKKESFPLTVTSAQKNPTAFYLCASSIDHGTVGEQFFGPGTRLTVL.

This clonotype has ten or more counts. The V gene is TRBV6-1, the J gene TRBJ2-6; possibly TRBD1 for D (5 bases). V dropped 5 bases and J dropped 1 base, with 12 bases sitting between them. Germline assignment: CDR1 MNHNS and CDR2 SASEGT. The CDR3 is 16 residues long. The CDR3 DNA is TGTGCCAGCAGTCCTATCACAGGATCTGGGGCCAACGTCCTGACTTTC. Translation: CASSPITGSGANVLTF.

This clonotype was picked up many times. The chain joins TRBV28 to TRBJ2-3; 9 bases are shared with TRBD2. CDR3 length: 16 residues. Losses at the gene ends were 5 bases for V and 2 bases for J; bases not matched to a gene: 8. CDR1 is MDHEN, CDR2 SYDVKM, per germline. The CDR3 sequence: CASSKTLAGLTDTQYF. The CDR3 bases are TGTGCCAGCAGTAAGACTCTAGCGGGGCTCACAGATACGCAGTATTTT.

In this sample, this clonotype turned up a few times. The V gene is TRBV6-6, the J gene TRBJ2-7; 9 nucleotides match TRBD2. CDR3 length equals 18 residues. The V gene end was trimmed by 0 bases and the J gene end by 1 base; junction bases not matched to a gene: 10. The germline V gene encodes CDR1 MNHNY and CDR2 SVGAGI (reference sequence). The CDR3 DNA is TGTGCCAGCAGTTACTCGATTAGCGGGGGTGGTAGGTCCTACGAGCAGTACGTC. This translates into CASSYSISGGGRSYEQYV.

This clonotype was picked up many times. This chain's CDR3 is CASSSGHQETQYF. The CDR3 nucleotides are TGTGCCAGCAGCTCGGGACACCAAGAGACCCAGTACTTC. The chain uses TRBV28 and TRBJ2-5; either TRBD1 or TRBD2 may fit D (5 bases each). CDR1 is MDHEN and CDR2 is SYDVKM in the germline V gene. Trimming pared 6 bases from V and 0 bases from J, leaving 8 bases between. The CDR3 consists of 13 residues.

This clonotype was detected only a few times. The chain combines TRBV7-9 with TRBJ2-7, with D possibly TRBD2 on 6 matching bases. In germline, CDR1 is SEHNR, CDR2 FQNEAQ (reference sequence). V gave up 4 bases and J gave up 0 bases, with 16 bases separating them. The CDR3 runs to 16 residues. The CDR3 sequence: CASSSDGRHNSYEQYV. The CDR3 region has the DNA TGTGCCAGCAGCTCAGACGGGAGACACAACTCCTACGAGCAGTACGTC.

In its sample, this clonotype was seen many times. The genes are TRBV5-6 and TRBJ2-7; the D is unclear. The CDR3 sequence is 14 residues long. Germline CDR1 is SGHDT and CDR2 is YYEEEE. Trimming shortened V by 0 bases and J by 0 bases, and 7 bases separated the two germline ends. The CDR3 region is CASSLDQSSYEQYV. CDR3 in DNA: TGTGCCAGCAGCTTGGATCAGAGCTCCTACGAGCAGTACGTC.

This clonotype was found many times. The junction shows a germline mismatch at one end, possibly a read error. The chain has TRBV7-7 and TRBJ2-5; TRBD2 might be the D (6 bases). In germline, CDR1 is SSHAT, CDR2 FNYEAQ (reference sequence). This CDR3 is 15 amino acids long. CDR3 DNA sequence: TGTGCTAGCAGCGCCACCCGACTCGGAGGGGAGACCCAGTACTTC. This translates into CASSATRLGGETQYF.

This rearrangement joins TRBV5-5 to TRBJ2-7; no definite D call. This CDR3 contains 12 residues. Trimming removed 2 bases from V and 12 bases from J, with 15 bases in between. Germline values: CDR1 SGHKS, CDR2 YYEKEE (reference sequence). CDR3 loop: CASSFLRKGLYF. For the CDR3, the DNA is TGTGCCAGCAGCTTTTTAAGAAAGGGTCTGTACTTC.

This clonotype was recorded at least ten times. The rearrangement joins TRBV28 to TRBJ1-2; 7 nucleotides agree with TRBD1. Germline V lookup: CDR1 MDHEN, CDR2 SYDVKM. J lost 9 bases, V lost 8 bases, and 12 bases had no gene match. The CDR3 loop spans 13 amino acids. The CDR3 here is CASFRDSHVSYTF. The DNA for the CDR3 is TGTGCCAGCTTTAGGGACAGCCATGTCAGCTACACCTTC.

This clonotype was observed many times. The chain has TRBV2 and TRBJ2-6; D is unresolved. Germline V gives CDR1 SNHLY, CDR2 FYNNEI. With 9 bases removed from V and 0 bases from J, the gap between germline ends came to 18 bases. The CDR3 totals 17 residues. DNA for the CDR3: TGTGCCAGTAGCCCGGGCAGGACCGTCTCTGGGGCCAACGTCCTGACTTTC. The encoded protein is CASSPGRTVSGANVLTF.

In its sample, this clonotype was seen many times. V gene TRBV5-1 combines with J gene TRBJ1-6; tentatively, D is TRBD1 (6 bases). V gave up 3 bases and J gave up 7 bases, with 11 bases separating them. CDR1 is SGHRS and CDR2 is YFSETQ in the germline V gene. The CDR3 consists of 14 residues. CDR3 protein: CASSSGHQNSPLHF. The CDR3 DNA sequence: TGCGCCAGCAGCTCGGGACATCAAAATTCACCCCTCCACTTT. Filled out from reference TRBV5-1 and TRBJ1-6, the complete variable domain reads KAGVTQTPRYLIKTRGQQVTLSCSPISGHRSVSWYQQTPGQGLQFLFEYFSETQRNKGNFPGRFSGRQFSNSRSEMNVSTLELGDSALYLCASSSGHQNSPLHFGNGTRLTVT.

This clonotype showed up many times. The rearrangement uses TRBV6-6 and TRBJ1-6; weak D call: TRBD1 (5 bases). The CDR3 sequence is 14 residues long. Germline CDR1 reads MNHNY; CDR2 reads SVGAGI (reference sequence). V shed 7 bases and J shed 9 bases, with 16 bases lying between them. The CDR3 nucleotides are TGTGCCAGCACCCTCACATCTGACAGTTCACCCCTCCACTTT. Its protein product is CASTLTSDSSPLHF.

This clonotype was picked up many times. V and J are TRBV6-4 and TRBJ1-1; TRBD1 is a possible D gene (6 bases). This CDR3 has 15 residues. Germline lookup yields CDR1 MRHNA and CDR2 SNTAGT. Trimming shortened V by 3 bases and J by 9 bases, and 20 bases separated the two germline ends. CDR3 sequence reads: CASSEPGTPLGKAFF. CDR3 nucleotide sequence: TGTGCCAGCAGTGAACCCGGGACACCCCTAGGGAAAGCTTTCTTT.

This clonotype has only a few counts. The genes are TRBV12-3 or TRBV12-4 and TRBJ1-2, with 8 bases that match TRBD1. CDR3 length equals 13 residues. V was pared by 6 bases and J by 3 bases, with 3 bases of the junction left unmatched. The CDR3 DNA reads TGTGCCAGCAGAAGGGGACAGGACTATGGCTACACCTTC. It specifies CASRRGQDYGYTF.

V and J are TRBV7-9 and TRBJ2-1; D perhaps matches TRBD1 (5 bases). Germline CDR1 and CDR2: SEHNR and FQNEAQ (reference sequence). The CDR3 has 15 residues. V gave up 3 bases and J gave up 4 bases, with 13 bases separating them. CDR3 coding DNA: TGTGCCAGCAGCTTTGGGGCTTTGGAGTACAATGAGCAGTTCTTC. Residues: CASSFGALEYNEQFF.

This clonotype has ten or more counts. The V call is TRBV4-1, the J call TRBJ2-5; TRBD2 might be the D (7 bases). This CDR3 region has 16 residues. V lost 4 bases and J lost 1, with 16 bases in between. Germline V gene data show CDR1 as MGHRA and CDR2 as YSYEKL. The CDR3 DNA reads TGCGCCAGCAGCCCCGGGGGGCTAACCTTCCAAGAGACCCAGTACTTC. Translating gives CASSPGGLTFQETQYF.

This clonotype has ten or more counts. CDR3 DNA sequence: TGCAGTGCTAGAGGGACAGAAAACTATGGCTACACCTTC. Amino acids: CSARGTENYGYTF. This chain joins TRBV20-1 and TRBJ1-2, with D possibly matching TRBD1 (6 bases). Looked up from germline, CDR1 is DFQATT and CDR2 is SNEGSKA (reference sequence). The V gene lost 1 base and the J gene lost 2 bases, with 8 bases spanning the gap. The CDR3 loop spans 13 amino acids.

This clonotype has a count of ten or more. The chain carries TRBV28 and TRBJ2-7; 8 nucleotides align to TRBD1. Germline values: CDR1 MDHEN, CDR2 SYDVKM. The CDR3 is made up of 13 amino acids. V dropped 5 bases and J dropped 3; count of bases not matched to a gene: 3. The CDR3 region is CASSTGQGYEQYV. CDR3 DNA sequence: TGTGCCAGCAGTACCGGACAGGGCTACGAGCAGTACGTC.

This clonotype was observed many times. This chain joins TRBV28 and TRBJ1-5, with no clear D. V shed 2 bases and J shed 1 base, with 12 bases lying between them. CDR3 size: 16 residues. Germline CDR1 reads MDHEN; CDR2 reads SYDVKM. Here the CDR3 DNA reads TGTGCCAGCAGTTTACCCCGTTTGGGGAGCAATCAGCCCCAGCATTTT. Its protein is CASSLPRLGSNQPQHF.

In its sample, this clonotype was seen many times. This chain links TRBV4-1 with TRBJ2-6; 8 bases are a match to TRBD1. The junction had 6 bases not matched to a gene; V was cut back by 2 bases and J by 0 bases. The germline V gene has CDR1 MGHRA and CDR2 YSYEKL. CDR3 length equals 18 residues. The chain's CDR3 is CASSQWTGKNSGANVLTF. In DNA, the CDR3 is TGCGCCAGCAGCCAATGGACAGGGAAAAACTCTGGGGCCAACGTCCTGACTTTC.

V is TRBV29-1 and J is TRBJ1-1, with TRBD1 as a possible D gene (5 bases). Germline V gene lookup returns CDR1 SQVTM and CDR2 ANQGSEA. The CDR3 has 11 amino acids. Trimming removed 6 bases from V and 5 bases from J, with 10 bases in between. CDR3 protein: CSVREATEAFF. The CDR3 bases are TGCAGCGTCAGGGAGGCGACTGAAGCTTTCTTT.